The 29 T cell receptor beta chains in this list originate from one sample, sequenced in a study of blood T cell repertoires in COVID-19. Sequencing used immunoSEQ multiplex PCR; TCRdb keeps in-frame clones, though not all of them. This sample has 500,000 or so clones, with around 90% found just once. Sequenced input: PBMCs or T cells enriched from blood (not recorded which). All receptors derive from a woman under 30 who had recovered from COVID-19.

This sequence joins TRBV10-3 and TRBJ1-2; 8 bases line up with TRBD1. This CDR3 region has 14 residues. V gave up 7 bases and J gave up 7 bases; unmatched junction bases: 11. Germline values: CDR1 ENHRY, CDR2 SYGVKD. The CDR3 here is CAITLDRALGGYTF. In DNA form, the CDR3 reads TGTGCCATCACTCTGGACAGGGCCCTCGGTGGCTACACCTTC.

This chain links TRBV30 with TRBJ2-7, with D tentatively TRBD1 (6 bases). The CDR3 covers 11 residues. Germline-derived CDR1 and CDR2 are GTSNPN and SVGIG (reference sequence). V was pared by 3 bases and J by 5 bases, with 8 bases between. CDR3 nucleotides: TGTGCCTGGAGACAGGGCCACGAGCAGTACTTC. Protein: CAWRQGHEQYF.

The V and J genes are TRBV5-1 and TRBJ2-1; 8 nucleotides align to TRBD1. Germline V gives CDR1 SGHRS, CDR2 YFSETQ. CDR3 size: 13 residues. The J segment lost 10 bases and the V segment lost 3 bases, leaving 6 bases of the junction unmatched. CDR3 nucleotide sequence: TGCGCCAGCAGCTCTAGACAGGGGTGGGAGCAGTTCTTC. Translating it yields CASSSRQGWEQFF.

J is TRBJ1-1 and V is TRBV19; TRBD1 aligns across 8 bases. The V segment lost 7 bases and the J segment 5 bases; nucleotides outside the gene matches: 12. Germline V CDR1 and CDR2: LNHDA, SQIVND (reference sequence). The CDR3 contains 15 residues. DNA for the CDR3: TGTGCCAGTACCCCGTGGGGACAGGCGGCGACTGAAGCTTTCTTT. Translation gives CASTPWGQAATEAFF.

A single count supports this clone. The genes are TRBV9 and TRBJ1-4, with TRBD1 identical over 9 bases. The CDR3 covers 15 residues. Germline V gives CDR1 SGDLS, CDR2 YYNGEE. The ends lost 3 bases at V and 11 bases at J; junction bases unmatched: 11. The CDR3 is CASSERGGGTGKLFF. The CDR3 coding sequence is TGTGCCAGCAGCGAAAGAGGCGGGGGGACAGGGAAACTGTTTTTT. The variable domain in full, completed from reference TRBV9 and TRBJ1-4, reads DSGVTQTPKHLITATGQRVTLRCSPRSGDLSVYWYQQSLDQGLQFLIQYYNGEERAKGNILERFSAQQFPDLHSELNLSSLELGDSALYFCASSERGGGTGKLFFGSGTQLSVL.

The CDR3 loop reads CASSRAASGAVNYGYTF. Written as DNA, the CDR3 is TGTGCCAGCAGTCGGGCTGCTTCAGGGGCCGTAAACTATGGCTACACCTTC. J is TRBJ1-2 and V is TRBV6-6, with D perhaps TRBD1 (6 bases). The CDR3 runs 17 residues. The V and J ends lost 5 bases and 2 bases respectively, with 21 bases between them. The V gene's germline CDR1 is MNHNY and CDR2 SVGAGI (reference sequence).

The chain recombines TRBV10-3 with TRBJ2-7; the D gene is possibly TRBD1 (6 bases). The germline V gene has CDR1 ENHRY and CDR2 SYGVKD. Deletions cut 2 bases from V and 1 base from J, with 9 bases between. This CDR3 is 14 amino acids long. CDR3 sequence (DNA): TGTGCCATCAGTGAGCCCCAGGGGTCCTACGAGCAGTACTTC. The encoded protein is CAISEPQGSYEQYF.

Only a few counts were recorded for this clone. The chain combines TRBV12-5 with TRBJ1-4; D gene uncertain. Trimming pared 1 base from V and 5 bases from J, leaving 11 bases between. The CDR3 contains 15 residues. Germline V gives CDR1 LGHNT, CDR2 FRNRAP. In nucleotides, the CDR3 is TGTGCTAGTGGTTTGGCCGGGATGGGAAATGAAAAACTGTTTTTT. Residues: CASGLAGMGNEKLFF.

The V gene is TRBV6-2 or TRBV6-3, the J gene TRBJ1-2; D gene unclear. The CDR3 has 17 amino acids. Germline V lookup: CDR1 MNHEY, CDR2 SVGEGT. Trimming removed 0 bases from V and 0 bases from J, with 14 bases in between. CDR3 region: CASSYSLGEGTNYGYTF. The CDR3 DNA reads TGTGCCAGCAGTTACTCGCTCGGGGAAGGGACTAACTATGGCTACACCTTC.

The chain carries TRBV11-2 and TRBJ2-6, with D perhaps matching TRBD2 (5 bases). CDR3 length: 16 residues. Germline CDR1 and CDR2: SGHAT and FQNNGV. The germline V and J ends were trimmed by 0 bases and 2 bases, with 8 bases remaining between them. Here the CDR3 DNA reads TGTGCCAGCAGCTTAGATCTGCGGGCTGGGGCCAACGTCCTGACTTTC. Protein sequence: CASSLDLRAGANVLTF.

This rearrangement joins TRBV5-1 to TRBJ1-2; D unclear. The CDR3 has 13 amino acids. Germline-derived CDR1 and CDR2 are SGHRS and YFSETQ. V dropped 4 bases and J dropped 6 bases, with 13 bases sitting between them. Written as DNA, the CDR3 is TGCGCCAGCAGCCCAGACTCCATGGATGGCTACACCTTC. Encoded protein: CASSPDSMDGYTF.

The CDR3 DNA reads TGTGCCAGCTCCATCCAGGGGTTAGATACGCAGTATTTT. This translates into CASSIQGLDTQYF. This chain connects TRBV18 to TRBJ2-3, with D possibly matching TRBD1 (6 bases). The V and J ends lost 6 bases and 5 bases respectively, with 12 bases between them. CDR1 KGHSH and CDR2 LQKENI come from the germline V gene. The CDR3 totals 13 residues.

The chain employs TRBV30 and TRBJ2-7, with a possible D match to TRBD2 (6 bases). The ends were cut back, 5 bases at V and 1 base at J, with 9 bases in the middle. The germline V gene has CDR1 GTSNPN and CDR2 SVGIG (reference sequence). The CDR3 runs to 12 residues. The CDR3 coding sequence is TGTGCCTGGCGCCGGGGGTCCTACGAGCAGTACTTC. This sequence encodes CAWRRGSYEQYF.

The rearrangement joins TRBV11-2 to TRBJ2-3; TRBD1 aligns across 8 bases. Germline V gene data show CDR1 as SGHAT and CDR2 as FQNNGV. V shed 6 bases, J shed 2 bases, and the junction held 4 bases outside the gene matches. The CDR3 covers 14 residues. The CDR3: CASRKTGATDTQYF. The CDR3 bases are TGTGCCAGCAGGAAGACAGGGGCCACAGATACGCAGTATTTT.

This clone came up a few times. This chain links TRBV5-4 with TRBJ1-5, with D perhaps matching TRBD1 (5 bases). Trimming removed 3 bases at V and 6 bases at J, with 25 bases between. Germline values: CDR1 SGHNT, CDR2 YYREEE (reference sequence). CDR3 length equals 18 residues. The CDR3: CASSSRAGWGLGSQPQHF. DNA for the CDR3: TGTGCCAGCAGCTCTCGGGCAGGGTGGGGTCTCGGTAGTCAGCCCCAGCATTTT.

This chain joins TRBV7-6 and TRBJ1-4; possibly TRBD1 for D (6 bases). V gave up 4 bases and J gave up 5 bases, with 11 bases separating them. This CDR3 is 14 amino acids long. In germline, CDR1 is SGHVS, CDR2 FNYEAQ. CDR3 amino acids: CASSSTGSNEKLFF. The CDR3 DNA follows: TGTGCCAGCAGCTCTACAGGGTCGAATGAAAAACTGTTTTTT.

The gene calls are TRBV10-2 and TRBJ1-1; the D gene is possibly TRBD1 (5 bases). CDR1 is WSHSY, CDR2 SAAADI, per germline. This CDR3 has 12 residues. V lost 8 bases, J lost 2 bases, and 9 bases lay in between. CDR3 amino acids: CASGRGNTEAFF. CDR3 nucleotides: TGCGCCAGCGGGAGGGGCAACACTGAAGCTTTCTTT.

DNA of the CDR3: TGTGCCAGCAGTGACAGCCAGGGTAGAGGTGCTTTCTTT. Protein: CASSDSQGRGAFF. The chain has TRBV2 and TRBJ1-1, with D tentatively TRBD1 (5 bases). Deletions cut 3 bases from V and 11 bases from J, with 16 bases between. Germline V gene data show CDR1 as SNHLY and CDR2 as FYNNEI. The CDR3 is 13 amino acids.

This clone was recorded only once. The gene calls are TRBV11-2 and TRBJ1-1, with D uncertain. There are 13 residues in the CDR3. V shed 8 bases and J shed 1 base, with 11 bases lying between them. The V gene's germline CDR1 is SGHAT and CDR2 FQNNGV. DNA of the CDR3: TGTGCCAGCGGGCAGACCACGAACACTGAAGCTTTCTTT. It is translated as CASGQTTNTEAFF.

V and J are TRBV5-1 and TRBJ2-4; tentatively, D is TRBD2 (6 bases). Between the trimmed V and J ends, which lost 4 bases and 10 bases, there was a span of 15 bases. CDR3 size: 13 residues. The germline CDR1 and CDR2 sequences are SGHRS and YFSETQ. Here the CDR3 DNA reads TGCGCCAGCAGCCCGGGACCTCGGGGGATTCAGTACTTC. Protein: CASSPGPRGIQYF.

The chain recombines TRBV6-5 with TRBJ2-3; 13 bases match TRBD2. The CDR3 is made up of 14 amino acids. V dropped 5 bases and J dropped 8; count of bases not matched to a gene: 4. Per the germline V gene, CDR1 is MNHEY and CDR2 is SVGAGI. The chain's CDR3 is CASSRTSGGGTQYF. The CDR3 coding sequence is TGTGCCAGCAGTCGGACTAGCGGGGGAGGTACGCAGTATTTT.

The V call is TRBV30, the J call TRBJ1-6; D might be TRBD1 (5 bases). This CDR3 has 15 residues. Germline loops: CDR1 GTSNPN, CDR2 SVGIG (reference sequence). Trimming shortened V by 0 bases and J by 7 bases, and 13 bases separated the two germline ends. In nucleotides, the CDR3 is TGTGCCTGGAGTGTTGGGGATTCAGGGAATTCACCCCTCCACTTT. Its translation is CAWSVGDSGNSPLHF.

V usage is TRBV5-6 and J usage is TRBJ1-6, with 8 bases matching TRBD1. Germline-derived CDR1 and CDR2 are SGHDT and YYEEEE. V was clipped by 4 bases and J by 7 bases; unmatched bases: 13. The CDR3 sequence is 17 residues long. For the CDR3, the DNA is TGTGCCAGCAGCCTCGGAGCAGGGGGCGCGAGGAATTCACCCCTCCACTTT. Its protein is CASSLGAGGARNSPLHF. The whole variable domain, filled in from reference TRBV5-6 and TRBJ1-6, reads DAGVTQSPTHLIKTRGQQVTLRCSPKSGHDTVSWYQQALGQGPQFIFQYYEEEERQRGNFPDRFSGHQFPNYSSELNVNALLLGDSALYLCASSLGAGGARNSPLHFGNGTRLTVT.

This clone appeared a few times. The chain links TRBV18 to TRBJ1-2; D not certain. Trimming took off 2 bases at V and 7 bases at J, with 11 bases between the two ends. The germline CDR1 and CDR2 sequences are KGHSH and LQKENI. There are 13 residues in the CDR3. The CDR3 DNA reads TGTGCCAGCTCACCAAGCAGCGCTTCTGGCTACACCTTC. It is translated as CASSPSSASGYTF.

V gene TRBV6-5 combines with J gene TRBJ2-7, with TRBD1 identical over 8 bases. V shed 6 bases and J 6 bases; nucleotides not matched to a gene: 7. CDR1 is MNHEY and CDR2 is SVGAGI in the germline V gene. The CDR3 extends over 13 amino acids. CDR3 DNA: TGTGCCAGCAGGCCCGGACAGGGAGTCGAGCAGTACTTC. This gives the protein CASRPGQGVEQYF.

The chain couples TRBV18 to TRBJ2-1; TRBD2 matches at 13 bases. CDR3 length: 17 residues. In germline, CDR1 is KGHSH, CDR2 LQKENI. J was trimmed by 6 bases and V by 6 bases; bases with no gene match: 11. The CDR3 protein is CASSPSLLAGGRNEQFF. The CDR3 DNA is TGTGCCAGCTCGCCCTCCCTACTAGCGGGGGGGCGCAATGAGCAGTTCTTC.

This chain joins TRBV3-1 (or the pseudogene TRBV3-2) and TRBJ2-7; TRBD1 matches at 12 bases. This CDR3 is built from 14 residues. The germline V gene encodes CDR1 LGHDT and CDR2 YNNKEL (reference sequence). With V trimmed by 4 bases and J by 7 bases, 5 bases remained unmatched. The CDR3 bases are TGTGCCAGCAGCCGGGACAGGGGGCTTGGGGAGCAGTACTTC. This encodes CASSRDRGLGEQYF.

The chain is built from TRBV28 and TRBJ1-1, with D possibly TRBD1 on 5 matching bases. V was shortened by 11 bases and J by 4 bases, with 23 bases between the two germline ends. Germline CDR1 and CDR2: MDHEN and SYDVKM. CDR3 length: 15 amino acids. The CDR3 region is CAALRGGGSGTEAFF. The CDR3 nucleotides read TGTGCCGCTCTAAGGGGCGGCGGCTCGGGCACTGAAGCTTTCTTT.

The rearrangement links TRBV7-6 to TRBJ2-5, with 7 bases lining up with TRBD2. The V gene's germline CDR1 is SGHVS and CDR2 FNYEAQ. This CDR3 is built from 15 residues. Unmatched junction bases numbered 8, after V lost 2 bases and J lost 5 bases. CDR3 residues: CASSLLAGEGETQYF. Here the CDR3 DNA reads TGTGCCAGCAGCTTATTGGCGGGGGAAGGGGAGACCCAGTACTTC. Complete variable domain (other parts from reference TRBV7-6 and TRBJ2-5): GAGVSQSPRYKVTKRGQDVALRCDPISGHVSLYWYRQALGQGPEFLTYFNYEAQQDKSGLPNDRFSAERPEGSISTLTIQRTEQRDSAMYRCASSLLAGEGETQYFGPGTRLLVL.